One and the same sample provided the 8 T cell receptor beta chains below, sequenced in a study of T cells in Graves' hyperthyroidism and ophthalmopathy. TCR beta CDR3 sequences were amplified from RNA transcripts. RT-PCR in the first round (using the HTBI primer set) targeted the TCR CDR3. One entry per CDR3 protein results from TCRdb running MiXCR on the multiplex PCR reads. The sample consists of around 600,000 distinct CDR3 sequences, around 15% of them appearing once. Sequenced input: blood. The origin of the receptors is a woman between 40 and 50 years old with Graves' ophthalmopathy.

This clonotype showed up many times. The genes are TRBV7-9 and TRBJ1-2; 7 bases match TRBD1. The V and J ends lost 3 bases and 2 bases, in that order; junction bases with no gene match: 3. CDR3 size: 14 residues. From germline, CDR1 is SEHNR and CDR2 FQNEAQ (reference sequence). Here the CDR3 reads CASSFQTGNYGYTF. For the CDR3, the DNA is TGTGCCAGCAGCTTCCAGACAGGGAACTATGGCTACACCTTC.

This clonotype has ten or more counts. The chain is built from TRBV7-8 and TRBJ1-5; unclear D gene. The V gene's germline CDR1 is SGHVS and CDR2 FQNEAQ. Deletions cut 2 bases from V and 5 bases from J, with 7 bases between. This CDR3 region has 13 residues. CDR3 region: CASSLNRYQPQHF. The CDR3 bases are TGTGCCAGCAGCTTAAACAGATATCAGCCCCAGCATTTT.

This clonotype was counted between two and nine times. One end of the junction fails to match germline, which may point to a read error. The chain has TRBV5-1 and TRBJ2-5; weak D call: TRBD2 (6 bases). This CDR3 is built from 15 residues. Germline V gene sequence: CDR1 SGHRS, CDR2 YFSETQ. The CDR3 protein is CASSQGGEGKETQYF. In DNA, the CDR3 is TGTGCCAGCAGCCAAGGCGGGGAAGGGAAAGAGACCCAGTACTTC.

The chain carries TRBV12-3 or TRBV12-4 and TRBJ2-1, with TRBD1 matching over 7 bases. CDR3 length: 12 residues. V lost 5 bases and J lost 10; bases outside the gene matches: 5. Here the CDR3 DNA reads TGTGCCAGCAGTCTCAGACAGGGCGAGCAGTTCTTC. It codes for CASSLRQGEQFF.

In this sample, this clonotype turned up a few times. At one boundary the junction diverges from the germline segment, which might be a read error. The V and J genes are TRBV11-1 and TRBJ1-2; perhaps TRBD1 as D (5 bases). The CDR3 is made up of 12 amino acids. CDR1 is SGHAT, CDR2 FQDESV, per germline (reference sequence). This CDR3 reads CASSLMGHLPAF. The CDR3 nucleotides are TGTGCCAGCAGCTTAATGGGGCATCTCCCAGCCTTC.

This clonotype was observed at least ten times. The V and J genes are TRBV28 and TRBJ2-1, with TRBD1 identical over 9 bases. With 5 bases clipped from V and 4 bases from J, the junction kept 6 bases outside the gene matches. Germline V gene data show CDR1 as MDHEN and CDR2 as SYDVKM. The length of the CDR3 is 15 residues. CDR3 coding DNA: TGTGCCAGCAGTCCCGGGACAGGGATTTACAATGAGCAGTTCTTC. It codes for CASSPGTGIYNEQFF.

Many counts were recorded for this clonotype. The chain joins TRBV7-2 to TRBJ1-1; no clear D gene. This CDR3 is built from 12 residues. V gave up 2 bases and J gave up 3 bases, with 4 bases separating them. In germline, CDR1 is SGHTA, CDR2 FQGNSA. CDR3 sequence reads: CASSLPDTEAFF. CDR3 nucleotide sequence: TGTGCCAGCAGCTTACCGGACACTGAAGCTTTCTTT.

This clonotype was observed a few times. This chain joins TRBV29-1 and TRBJ2-7; 11 bases map to TRBD2. V shed 7 bases and J 3 bases; nucleotides not matched to a gene: 2. CDR3 size: 12 residues. Per the germline V gene, CDR1 is SQVTM and CDR2 is ANQGSEA. The CDR3 nucleotides read TGCAGCGCGACTAGCGGGAACTACGAGCAGTACTTC. As protein: CSATSGNYEQYF.